These 27 T cell receptor beta chains came from one sample sequenced in a study of blood T cell repertoires in COVID-19. The data were produced by immunoSEQ multiplex PCR, yet TCRdb's version contains in-frame clones alone and is incomplete. The table shows about 150,000 clones, with around 87% occurring only once. The sequenced sample consisted of peripheral blood. Every receptor here comes from a woman aged 55-69 years with active COVID-19.

This sequence joins TRBV2 and TRBJ2-2, with 9 bases fitting TRBD1. Unmatched junction bases numbered 2, after V lost 8 bases and J lost 1 base. Germline loops: CDR1 SNHLY, CDR2 FYNNEI. CDR3 size: 14 residues. This CDR3 reads CASSTGGNTGELFF. CDR3 DNA: TGTGCCAGCTCGACAGGGGGGAACACCGGGGAGCTGTTTTTT.

The chain is built from TRBV7-2 and TRBJ2-7; maybe TRBD1 (6 bases). The length of the CDR3 is 12 residues. CDR1 is SGHTA and CDR2 is FQGNSA in the germline V gene. Trimming cost V 9 bases and J 6 bases, with 15 bases left between them. The CDR3 nucleotides are TGTGCCAGTGGAAACAGGGTTGGCGAGCAGTACTTC. It is translated as CASGNRVGEQYF.

The rearrangement links TRBV5-1 to TRBJ1-1; D not resolved. V lost 0 bases, J lost 11 bases, and 8 bases lay in between. The CDR3 spans 11 residues. Germline lookup yields CDR1 SGHRS and CDR2 YFSETQ. CDR3 residues: CASSLEGRAFF. The CDR3 DNA sequence: TGCGCCAGCAGCTTGGAAGGGAGGGCTTTCTTT.

This clone was seen once. The chain couples TRBV12-3 or TRBV12-4 to TRBJ2-3; D gene ambiguous. The V and J ends lost 2 bases and 3 bases respectively, with 6 bases between them. The CDR3 totals 13 residues. The CDR3 DNA reads as TGTGCCAGCAGTTTACACGGGACAGATACGCAGTATTTT. Residues: CASSLHGTDTQYF.

This chain uses TRBV3-1 (or the pseudogene TRBV3-2) with TRBJ1-2; TRBD1 aligns across 10 bases. This CDR3 region has 14 residues. V was pared by 4 bases and J by 7 bases, with 6 bases of the junction left unmatched. Germline CDR1 LGHDT, CDR2 YNNKEL (reference sequence). The chain's CDR3 is CASSPDRGIGGYTF. The CDR3 DNA follows: TGTGCCAGCAGCCCGGACAGGGGGATTGGTGGCTACACCTTC.

This chain links TRBV15 with TRBJ2-5; no reliable D call. The CDR3 loop spans 14 amino acids. Per the germline V gene, CDR1 is LNHNV and CDR2 is YYDKDF (reference sequence). Deletions cut 3 bases from V and 3 bases from J, with 11 bases between. The CDR3 region is CATSSFRLKETQYF. Written as DNA, the CDR3 is TGTGCCACCAGCAGTTTTCGGTTGAAAGAGACCCAGTACTTC.

J is TRBJ1-6 and V is TRBV16; D is ambiguous. Per the germline V gene, CDR1 is KGHSY and CDR2 is FQNENV. V lost 2 bases to trimming and J lost 7 bases, with 9 bases between them. CDR3 length equals 14 residues. CDR3 sequence reads: CASSQQRQNSPLHF. DNA for the CDR3: TGTGCCAGCAGCCAACAGAGACAAAATTCACCCCTCCACTTT. The whole variable domain, remainder taken from reference TRBV16 and TRBJ1-6, is GEEVAQTPKHLVRGEGQKAKLYCAPIKGHSYVFWYQQVLKNEFKFLISFQNENVFDETGMPKERFSAKCLPNSPCSLEIQATKLEDSAVYFCASSQQRQNSPLHFGNGTRLTVT.

V usage is TRBV4-1 and J usage is TRBJ1-2; TRBD1 agrees at 10 bases. Germline CDR1 is MGHRA and CDR2 is YSYEKL. J gave up 0 bases and V 1 base, and 8 bases lay outside the gene matches. The CDR3 length is 18 residues. The CDR3 nucleotides are TGCGCCAGCAGCCAAGGCCCGGGACAGGGGACCTCTAACTATGGCTACACCTTC. Protein sequence: CASSQGPGQGTSNYGYTF.

The chain recombines TRBV4-1 with TRBJ2-1, with D tentatively TRBD2 (5 bases). V dropped 3 bases and J dropped 1 base, with 7 bases sitting between them. This CDR3 region has 14 residues. Germline loops: CDR1 MGHRA, CDR2 YSYEKL. CDR3 DNA sequence: TGCGCCAGCAGCCAGAGGGCGTCCTACAATGAGCAGTTCTTC. Translated: CASSQRASYNEQFF.

The chain recombines TRBV4-1 with TRBJ2-2, with D hard to call. From germline, CDR1 is MGHRA and CDR2 YSYEKL. Deletions cut 7 bases from V and 0 bases from J, with 6 bases between. The CDR3 sequence is 13 residues long. The DNA of the CDR3 is TGCGCCAGCACCACGGCGAACACCGGGGAGCTGTTTTTT. It is translated as CASTTANTGELFF.

In DNA, the CDR3 is TGTGCCAGCAGCCAAGAGACGCGGTCGTACGAGCAGTACTTC. Its protein product is CASSQETRSYEQYF. The gene calls are TRBV3-1 (or the pseudogene TRBV3-2) and TRBJ2-7; D ambiguous. The CDR3 is 14 amino acids. CDR1 and CDR2 (germline): LGHDT, YNNKEL (reference sequence). Between the trimmed V and J ends, which lost 0 bases and 4 bases, there was a span of 10 bases.

This chain uses TRBV3-1 (or the pseudogene TRBV3-2) with TRBJ1-5, with D perhaps TRBD1 (5 bases). V gave up 2 bases and J gave up 6 bases, with 5 bases separating them. The germline CDR1 and CDR2 sequences are LGHDT and YNNKEL (reference sequence). There are 12 residues in the CDR3. CDR3 DNA: TGTGCCAGCAGCCAAAGGGGTCAGCCCCAGCATTTT. As protein: CASSQRGQPQHF.

This clone was counted once. The rearrangement links TRBV19 to TRBJ2-3; 7 nucleotides match TRBD1. This CDR3 comprises 15 residues. Trimming cost V 3 bases and J 0 bases; bases outside gene matches: 3. Looked up from germline, CDR1 is LNHDA and CDR2 is SQIVND (reference sequence). CDR3: CASSILTGSTDTQYF. DNA for the CDR3: TGTGCCAGTAGTATCTTGACAGGGAGCACAGATACGCAGTATTTT.

The chain is built from TRBV5-1 and TRBJ2-4; TRBD2 might be the D (5 bases). The CDR3 contains 16 residues. Trimming took 4 bases from V and 3 from J, leaving 17 bases between them. Germline V lookup: CDR1 SGHRS, CDR2 YFSETQ. CDR3 loop: CASSTHPGSGKNIQYF. The CDR3 DNA reads TGCGCCAGCAGCACTCACCCGGGGAGTGGCAAAAACATTCAGTACTTC.

This rearrangement joins TRBV12-2 to TRBJ1-5. TRBV12-2 is a pseudogene segment. This CDR3 spans 14 amino acids. CDR3 DNA: TGTGCAAGTCGCTCCGGGAAAAGCAATCAGCCCCAGCATTTT. Encoded protein: CASRSGKSNQPQHF.

The genes are TRBV28 and TRBJ2-7; 8 bases map to TRBD2. The V and J ends lost 0 bases and 6 bases, in that order; junction bases with no gene match: 7. In germline, CDR1 is MDHEN, CDR2 SYDVKM. The CDR3 length is 15 residues. Here the CDR3 reads CASSLWRAGVPEQYF. The DNA for the CDR3 is TGTGCCAGCAGTTTATGGAGAGCGGGAGTCCCCGAGCAGTACTTC.

The chain couples TRBV5-4 to TRBJ2-7; TRBD2 agrees at 7 bases. The CDR3 has 15 amino acids. From germline, CDR1 is SGHNT and CDR2 YYREEE (reference sequence). J lost 3 bases, V lost 4 bases, and 10 bases had no gene match. CDR3 nucleotides: TGTGCCAGCAGCGTGGGTGGCGGGAGCTACTACGAGCAGTACTTC. Translating gives CASSVGGGSYYEQYF.

The chain has TRBV7-3 and TRBJ2-2; TRBD2 agrees at 7 bases. CDR3 length: 17 amino acids. CDR1 is SGHTA and CDR2 is FQGTGA in the germline V gene. The V segment lost 5 bases and the J segment 7 bases; nucleotides outside the gene matches: 16. The CDR3 DNA reads as TGTGCCAGCAGCCCGGGAGGACGGTCCTCTAAACTCGGGGAGCTGTTTTTT. Protein product: CASSPGGRSSKLGELFF.

In its sample, this clone was seen once. V usage is TRBV27 and J usage is TRBJ2-1; D not certain. V was cut by 6 bases and J by 0 bases, with 12 bases left in between. Germline CDR1 is MNHEY and CDR2 is SMNVEV (reference sequence). The CDR3 covers 15 residues. The CDR3 DNA is TGTGCCAGCAGGATTAGCCCCCCCTCCTACAATGAGCAGTTCTTC. Translation gives CASRISPPSYNEQFF.

CDR3 amino acids: CASSPAAGGIDQPQHF. CDR3 DNA sequence: TGTGCCAGCTCACCAGCGGCAGGGGGAATCGATCAGCCCCAGCATTTT. This chain joins TRBV18 and TRBJ1-5, with 7 positions matching TRBD1. V lost 2 bases, J lost 5 bases, and 9 bases stayed unmatched. CDR3 size: 16 residues. Germline loops: CDR1 KGHSH, CDR2 LQKENI.

The chain has TRBV7-6 and TRBJ2-7; 8 bases agree with TRBD1. Trimming cost V 4 bases and J 6 bases; bases outside gene matches: 17. The CDR3 covers 17 residues. From germline, CDR1 is SGHVS and CDR2 FNYEAQ. This chain's CDR3 is CASSSRTGFEDQREQYF. CDR3 DNA sequence: TGTGCCAGCAGCTCCCGGACAGGGTTCGAAGATCAGCGCGAGCAGTACTTC.

This sequence joins TRBV28 and TRBJ1-1; possibly TRBD1 for D (6 bases). The CDR3 totals 14 residues. The ends were cut back, 6 bases at V and 4 bases at J, with 15 bases in the middle. In germline, CDR1 is MDHEN, CDR2 SYDVKM. As DNA, the CDR3 is TGTGCCAGCAGACCACGAAGGGGGGGCACTGAAGCTTTCTTT. This translates into CASRPRRGGTEAFF. Based on the CDR3 plus reference TRBV28 and TRBJ1-1, the full variable domain is DVKVTQSSRYLVKRTGEKVFLECVQDMDHENMFWYRQDPGLGLRLIYFSYDVKMKEKGDIPEGYSVSREKKERFSLILESASTNQTSMYLCASRPRRGGTEAFFGQGTRLTVV.

This clone was detected once. The CDR3 region has the DNA TGTGCCAGCAGCTTGGGTGGGAGCGCCGATACGCAGTATTTT. Its protein product is CASSLGGSADTQYF. This sequence joins TRBV11-3 and TRBJ2-3, with D possibly TRBD2 on 5 matching bases. CDR1 and CDR2 from the germline V gene are SGHNT and YENEEA. V lost 3 bases and J 6 bases, leaving 13 bases between the germline ends. The CDR3 length is 14 residues.

The J gene is TRBJ2-1, the V gene TRBV15; tentative D call: TRBD2 (6 bases). Germline CDR1 and CDR2: LNHNV and YYDKDF (reference sequence). The CDR3 is 16 residues long. The germline V and J ends were trimmed by 6 bases and 0 bases, with 15 bases remaining between them. The CDR3 DNA follows: TGTGCCACCAGAGGGAGGCAGGGTATCTCCTACAATGAGCAGTTCTTC. Translation: CATRGRQGISYNEQFF.

The rearrangement joins TRBV28 to TRBJ1-5; D perhaps matches TRBD1 (5 bases). CDR1 and CDR2 from the germline V gene are MDHEN and SYDVKM. V lost 6 bases, J lost 15 bases, and 24 bases lay in between. CDR3 length equals 14 residues. The CDR3: CASSNLLVGTGRHF. In DNA, the CDR3 is TGTGCCAGCAGCAACCTCCTAGTTGGGACCGGGAGGCATTTT. Full variable domain (missing parts from reference TRBV28 and TRBJ1-5): DVKVTQSSRYLVKRTGEKVFLECVQDMDHENMFWYRQDPGLGLRLIYFSYDVKMKEKGDIPEGYSVSREKKERFSLILESASTNQTSMYLCASSNLLVGTGRHFGDGTRLSIL.

The chain recombines TRBV28 with TRBJ2-7, with unresolved D. The V gene lost 4 bases and the J gene lost 0 bases, with 19 bases spanning the gap. The CDR3 totals 17 residues. Looked up from germline, CDR1 is MDHEN and CDR2 is SYDVKM. The CDR3 DNA is TGTGCCAGCAGTTCTCCTCGTTTTGGTCCTATCTCCTACGAGCAGTACTTC. This encodes CASSSPRFGPISYEQYF.

The genes are TRBV6-2 or TRBV6-3 and TRBJ2-5; D is uncertain. The CDR3 spans 12 residues. V lost 5 bases, J lost 0 bases, and 4 bases lay in between. In germline, CDR1 is MNHEY, CDR2 SVGEGT. The CDR3 region is CASSPYQETQYF. The DNA for the CDR3 is TGTGCCAGCAGTCCGTACCAAGAGACCCAGTACTTC.